This paragraph reports one T cell receptor beta chain. This specimen belongs to a study of technical replicates of blood from a few donors. The CDR3 has 17 residues. V shed 7 bases and J shed 0 bases, with 20 bases lying between them. CDR1 SEHNR and CDR2 FQNEAQ come from the germline V gene (reference sequence). Using immunoSEQ multiplex PCR, the repertoire was profiled, and TCRdb retains in-frame clones only, with some absent. The sample records more than 90,000 clones, 95% being singletons. The V and J genes are TRBV7-9 and TRBJ2-3; a weak D match, TRBD1 (5 bases). The source of this sequence is a human donor in good health. The sample was T cells isolated from PBMCs. CDR3 nucleotide sequence: TGTGCCAGCACCGATCTAAAGACAGTAGCCAGCACAGATACGCAGTATTTT. This gives the protein CASTDLKTVASTDTQYF.